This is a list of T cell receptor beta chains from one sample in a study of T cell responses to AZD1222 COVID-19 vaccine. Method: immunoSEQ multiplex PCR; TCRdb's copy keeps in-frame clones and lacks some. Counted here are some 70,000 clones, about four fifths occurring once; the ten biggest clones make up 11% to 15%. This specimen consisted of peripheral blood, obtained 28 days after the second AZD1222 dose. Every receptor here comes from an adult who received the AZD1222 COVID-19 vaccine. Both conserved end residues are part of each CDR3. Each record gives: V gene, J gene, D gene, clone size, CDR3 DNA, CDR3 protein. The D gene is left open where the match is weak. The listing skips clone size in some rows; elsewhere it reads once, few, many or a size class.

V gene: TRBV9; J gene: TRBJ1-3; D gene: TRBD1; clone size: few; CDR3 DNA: TGTGCCAGCGCGGGGACAGGGACTGGAAACACCATATATTTT; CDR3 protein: CASAGTGTGNTIYF
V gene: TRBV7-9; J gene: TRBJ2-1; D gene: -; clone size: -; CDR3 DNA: TGTGCCAGCAGCCCACCCACAGGCCTCCAGGGGTCCTACAATGAGCAGTTCTTC; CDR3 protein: CASSPPTGLQGSYNEQFF
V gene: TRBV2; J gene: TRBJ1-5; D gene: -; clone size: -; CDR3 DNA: TGTGCCAGCAGTGAAACCCGAGGGAATCAGCCCCAGCATTTT; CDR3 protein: CASSETRGNQPQHF
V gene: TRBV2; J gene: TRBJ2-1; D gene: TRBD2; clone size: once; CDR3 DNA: TGTGCCAGCATTACTAGCGGGCTAGACGGTGAGCAGTTCTTC; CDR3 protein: CASITSGLDGEQFF
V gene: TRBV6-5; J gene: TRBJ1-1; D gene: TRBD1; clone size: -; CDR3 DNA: TGTGCCAGCAGTAGAGACCGGGACAGGGTCTCTGAAGCTTTCTTT; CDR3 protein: CASSRDRDRVSEAFF
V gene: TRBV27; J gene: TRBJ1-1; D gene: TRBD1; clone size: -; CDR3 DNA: TGTGCCAGCAGAACCGCAGGGGGCCCCACTGAAGCTTTCTTT; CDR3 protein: CASRTAGGPTEAFF
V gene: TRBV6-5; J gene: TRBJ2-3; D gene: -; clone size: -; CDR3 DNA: TGTGCCAGCAGTTACTCGGGTGCGAGCGCAGATACGCAGTATTTT; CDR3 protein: CASSYSGASADTQYF
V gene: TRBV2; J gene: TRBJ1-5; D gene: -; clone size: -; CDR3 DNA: TGTGCCAGCAGTGATAGGCAGGGCGGCAATCAGCCCCAGCATTTT; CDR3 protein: CASSDRQGGNQPQHF
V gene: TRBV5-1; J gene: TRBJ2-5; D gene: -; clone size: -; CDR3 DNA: TGCGCCAGCAGCTTGCAGGGGACCTCCCAAGAGACCCAGTACTTC; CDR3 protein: CASSLQGTSQETQYF
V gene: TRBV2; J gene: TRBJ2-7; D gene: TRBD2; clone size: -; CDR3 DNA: TGTGCCAGCAAACTAGCGGGGGACCTAGGCGAGCAGTACTTC; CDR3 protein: CASKLAGDLGEQYF
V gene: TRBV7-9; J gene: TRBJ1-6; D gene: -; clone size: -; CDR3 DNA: TGTGCCAGCAGCTTGAAGGGGTACAGTTCACCCCTCCACTTT; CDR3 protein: CASSLKGYSSPLHF
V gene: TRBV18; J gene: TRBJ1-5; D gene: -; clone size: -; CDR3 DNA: TGTGCCAGCTCACCAACAGAGGGGAAGCCCCAGCATTTT; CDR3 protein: CASSPTEGKPQHF
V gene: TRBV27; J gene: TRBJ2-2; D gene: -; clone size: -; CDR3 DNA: TGTGCCAGCAGTCTGTCACAAGGATGGACCGGGGAGCTGTTTTTT; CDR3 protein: CASSLSQGWTGELFF
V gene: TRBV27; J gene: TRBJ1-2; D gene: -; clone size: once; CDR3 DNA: TGTGCCAGCGGAACATTCCTAACGGGTGGCTACACCTTC; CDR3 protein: CASGTFLTGGYTF
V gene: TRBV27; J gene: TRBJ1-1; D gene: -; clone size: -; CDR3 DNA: TGTGCCAGCAGTTTTCGGGCGGGTCAGATCCTAAACACTGAAGCTTTCTTT; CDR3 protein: CASSFRAGQILNTEAFF
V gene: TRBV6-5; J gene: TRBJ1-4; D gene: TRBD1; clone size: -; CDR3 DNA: TGTGCCAGCAGCGGCACTAACAGGGGGCAAGAAAAACTGTTTTTT; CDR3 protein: CASSGTNRGQEKLFF
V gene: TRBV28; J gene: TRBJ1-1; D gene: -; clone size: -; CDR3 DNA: TGTGCCAGCAGTAATCAGGACAAATTCACTGAAGCTTTCTTT; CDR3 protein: CASSNQDKFTEAFF
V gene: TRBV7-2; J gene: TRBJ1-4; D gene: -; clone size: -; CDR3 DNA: TGTGCCAGCAGCTTAGTGAGGTCAGGGTATCCAGGGTTTGAAAAACTGTTTTTT; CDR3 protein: CASSLVRSGYPGFEKLFF
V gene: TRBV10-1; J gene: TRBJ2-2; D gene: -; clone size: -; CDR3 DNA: TGCGCCAGCAGTGAGCAGGGGCGGGAGCTGTTTTTT; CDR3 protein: CASSEQGRELFF
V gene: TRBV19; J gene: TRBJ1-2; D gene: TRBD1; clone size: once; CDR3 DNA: TGTGCCGGTCGACAGGGTGCTAGTGGCTACACCTTC; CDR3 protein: CAGRQGASGYTF
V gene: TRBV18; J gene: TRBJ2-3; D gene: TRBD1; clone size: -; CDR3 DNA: TGTGCCAGCTCACATCGACAGGGGGGCACAGATACGCAGTATTTT; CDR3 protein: CASSHRQGGTDTQYF
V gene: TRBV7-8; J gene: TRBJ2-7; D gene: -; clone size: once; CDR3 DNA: TGTGCCAGCAGCCCCCGTCGATTTCTGAGCGACGAGCAGTACTTC; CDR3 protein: CASSPRRFLSDEQYF
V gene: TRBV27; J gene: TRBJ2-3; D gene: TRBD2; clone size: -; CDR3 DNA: TGTGCCAGCAGTTTATACGGCCTAGCGGGGGGGGATCCAGCCGGTACGCAGTATTTT; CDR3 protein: CASSLYGLAGGDPAGTQYF
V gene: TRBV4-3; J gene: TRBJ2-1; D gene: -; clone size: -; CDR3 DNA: TGCGCCAGCAGCCAAGATACGGGGTATGAGCAGTTCTTC; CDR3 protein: CASSQDTGYEQFF
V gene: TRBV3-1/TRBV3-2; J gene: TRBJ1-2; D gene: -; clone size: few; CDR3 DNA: TGTGCCAGCAGCCAAGATCCCGCAGGGAACTATGGCTACACCTTC; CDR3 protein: CASSQDPAGNYGYTF
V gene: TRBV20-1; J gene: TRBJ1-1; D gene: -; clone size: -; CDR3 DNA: TGCAGTGCTAGTCGGGGTACGGGCACTGAAGCTTTCTTT; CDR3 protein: CSASRGTGTEAFF
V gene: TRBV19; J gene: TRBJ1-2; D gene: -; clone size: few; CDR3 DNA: TGTGCCAGTAGTATACTGCGGATAGCTAACTATGGCTACACCTTC; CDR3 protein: CASSILRIANYGYTF
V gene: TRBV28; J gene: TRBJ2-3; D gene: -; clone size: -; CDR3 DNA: TGTGCCAGCAGTTTTTATGGGGGGGCGGCAGATACGCAGTATTTT; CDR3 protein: CASSFYGGAADTQYF
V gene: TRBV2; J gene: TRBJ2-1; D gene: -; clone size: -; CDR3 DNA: TGTGCCAGCAGTACCGGCCTGAGAAGGGGGATCAATGAGCAGTTCTTC; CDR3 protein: CASSTGLRRGINEQFF
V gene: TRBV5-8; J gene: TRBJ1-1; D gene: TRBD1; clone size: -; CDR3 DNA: TGTGCCAGCAGCATACTAAGGAAGACAGGGCAGAACACTGAAGCTTTCTTT; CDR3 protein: CASSILRKTGQNTEAFF
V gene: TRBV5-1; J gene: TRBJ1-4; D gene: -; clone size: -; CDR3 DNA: TGCGCCAGCAGTTACGACGGGGAAGGCGGAAAACTGTTTTTT; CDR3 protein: CASSYDGEGGKLFF
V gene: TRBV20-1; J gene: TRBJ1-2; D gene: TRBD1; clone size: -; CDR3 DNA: TGCAGTGCTAGTTACGGGCGGGACAGGGCATATGGCTACACCTTC; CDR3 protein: CSASYGRDRAYGYTF
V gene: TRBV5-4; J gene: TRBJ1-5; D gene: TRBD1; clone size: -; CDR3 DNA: TGTGCCAGCAGCCGGACAGGGGAAAGCAATCAGCCCCAGCATTTT; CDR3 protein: CASSRTGESNQPQHF
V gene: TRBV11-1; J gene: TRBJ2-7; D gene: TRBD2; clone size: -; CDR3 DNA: TGTGCCAGCAGCCGTGGACTAGACTACGAGCAGTACTTC; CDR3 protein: CASSRGLDYEQYF
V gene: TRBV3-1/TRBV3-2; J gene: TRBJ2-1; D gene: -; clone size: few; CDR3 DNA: TGTGCCAGCAGCCAAGATAGATCGGGGACGCCTGTCTTC; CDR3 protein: CASSQDRSGTPVF
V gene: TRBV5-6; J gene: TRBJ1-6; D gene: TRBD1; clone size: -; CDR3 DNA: TGTGCCAGCAGTCGAACAGGGGTAAAATCACCCCTCCACTTT; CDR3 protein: CASSRTGVKSPLHF
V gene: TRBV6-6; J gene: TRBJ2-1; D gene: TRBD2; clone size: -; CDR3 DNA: TGTGCCAGCAGTTTAGAGAGCGGGGGGGCCAATGAGCAGTTCTTC; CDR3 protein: CASSLESGGANEQFF
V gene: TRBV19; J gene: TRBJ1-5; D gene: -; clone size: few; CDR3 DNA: TGTGCCAGTAGCAAAGGGGGAATTAGCAATCAGCCCCAGCATTTT; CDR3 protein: CASSKGGISNQPQHF
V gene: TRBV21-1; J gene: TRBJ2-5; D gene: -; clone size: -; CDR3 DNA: TGTGCCACGCGACTAGCGGACCACCAAGAGACCCAGTACTTC; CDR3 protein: CATRLADHQETQYF
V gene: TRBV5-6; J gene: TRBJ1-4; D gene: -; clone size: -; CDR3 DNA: TGTGCCAGCAGCTTCGGGGCAACTAATGAAAAACTGTTTTTT; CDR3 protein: CASSFGATNEKLFF
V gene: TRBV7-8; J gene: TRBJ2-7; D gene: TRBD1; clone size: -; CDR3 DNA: TGTGCCAGCAGCCCCCACCGGGACAGGGCATTCCACGAGCAGTACTTC; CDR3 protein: CASSPHRDRAFHEQYF
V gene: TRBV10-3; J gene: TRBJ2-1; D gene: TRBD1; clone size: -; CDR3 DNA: TGTGCCATCAGTGTTTTGGACAGGGCCTACAATGAGCAGTTCTTC; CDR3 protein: CAISVLDRAYNEQFF